This T cell receptor beta chain was identified during a study of cytotoxic CD8 clonotypes in ibrutinib-treated CLL. Broader study findings: Ibrutinib response saw clonality rise, and progression saw it return toward baseline.

TCRdb keeps only in-frame clones here, not all; method: immunoSEQ multiplex PCR. The table includes 130,000 or so clones, approximately 83% detected once. This clone turned up a few times. What it binds is not known. CDR1 and CDR2 from the germline V gene are GTSNPN and SVGIG (reference sequence). Trimming stripped 1 base from V and 0 bases from J, with 9 bases between. The CDR3 spans 15 residues. The chain joins TRBV30 to TRBJ2-2; D perhaps matches TRBD1 (5 bases). The clonotype was recovered from a human donor with chronic lymphocytic leukemia. Here the sequenced sample was PBMCs, taken after 24 months of ibrutinib treatment. The CDR3 here is CAWSEGDSNTGELFF. The DNA for the CDR3 is TGTGCCTGGAGTGAAGGGGATTCGAACACCGGGGAGCTGTTTTTT.